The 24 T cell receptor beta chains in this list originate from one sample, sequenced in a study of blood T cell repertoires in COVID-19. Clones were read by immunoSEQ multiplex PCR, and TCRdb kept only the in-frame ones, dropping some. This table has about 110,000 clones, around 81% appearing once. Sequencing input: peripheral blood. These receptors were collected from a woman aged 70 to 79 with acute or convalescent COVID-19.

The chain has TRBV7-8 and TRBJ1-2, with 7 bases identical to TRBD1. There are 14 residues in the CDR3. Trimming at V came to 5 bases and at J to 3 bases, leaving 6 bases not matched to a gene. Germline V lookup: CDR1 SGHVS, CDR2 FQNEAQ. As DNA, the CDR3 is TGTGCCAGCAGCAAGACAGGGTCCGACTATGGCTACACCTTC. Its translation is CASSKTGSDYGYTF.

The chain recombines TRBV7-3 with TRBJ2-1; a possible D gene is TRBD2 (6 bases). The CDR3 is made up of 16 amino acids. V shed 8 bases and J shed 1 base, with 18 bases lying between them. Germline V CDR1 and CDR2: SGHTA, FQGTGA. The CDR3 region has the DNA TGTGCCAGCCCAAACGCGCGGCGGGGTTCCTACAATGAGCAGTTCTTC. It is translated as CASPNARRGSYNEQFF.

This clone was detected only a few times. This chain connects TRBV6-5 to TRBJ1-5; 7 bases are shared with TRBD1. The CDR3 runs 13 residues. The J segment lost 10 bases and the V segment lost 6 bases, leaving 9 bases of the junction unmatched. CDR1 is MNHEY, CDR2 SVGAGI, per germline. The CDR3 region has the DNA TGTGCCAGCAGGCCGGGACAGAATAGTCCCCAGCATTTT. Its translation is CASRPGQNSPQHF.

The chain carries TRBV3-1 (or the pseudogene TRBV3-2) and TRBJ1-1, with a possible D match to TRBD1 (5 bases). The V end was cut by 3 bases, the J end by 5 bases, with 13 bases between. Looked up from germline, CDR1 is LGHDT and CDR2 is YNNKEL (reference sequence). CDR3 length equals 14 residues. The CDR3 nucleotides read TGTGCCAGCAGCCACTTAGGGCAGGGTACTGAAGCTTTCTTT. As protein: CASSHLGQGTEAFF.

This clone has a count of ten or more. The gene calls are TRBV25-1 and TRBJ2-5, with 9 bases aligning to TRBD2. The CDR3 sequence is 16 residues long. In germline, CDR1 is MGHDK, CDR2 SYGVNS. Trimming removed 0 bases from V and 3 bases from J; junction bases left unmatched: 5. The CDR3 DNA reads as TGTGCCAGCAGTGAATATGGACTAGCGTTTGAAGAGACCCAGTACTTC. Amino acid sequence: CASSEYGLAFEETQYF.

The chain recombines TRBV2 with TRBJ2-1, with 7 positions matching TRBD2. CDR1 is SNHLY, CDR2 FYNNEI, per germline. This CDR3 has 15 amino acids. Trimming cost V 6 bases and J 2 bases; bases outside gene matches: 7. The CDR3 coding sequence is TGTGCCAGCAGCCCGACTAGCCGCCCCTACAATGAGCAGTTCTTC. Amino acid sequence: CASSPTSRPYNEQFF. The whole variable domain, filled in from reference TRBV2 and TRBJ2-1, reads EPEVTQTPSHQVTQMGQEVILRCVPISNHLYFYWYRQILGQKVEFLVSFYNNEISEKSEIFDDQFSVERPDGSNFTLKIRSTKLEDSAMYFCASSPTSRPYNEQFFGPGTRLTVL.

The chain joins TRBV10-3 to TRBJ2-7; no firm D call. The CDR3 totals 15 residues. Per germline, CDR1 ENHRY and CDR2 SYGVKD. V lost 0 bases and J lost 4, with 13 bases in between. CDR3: CAISESGYEEYEQYF. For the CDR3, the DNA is TGTGCCATCAGTGAGTCCGGCTACGAGGAATACGAGCAGTACTTC.

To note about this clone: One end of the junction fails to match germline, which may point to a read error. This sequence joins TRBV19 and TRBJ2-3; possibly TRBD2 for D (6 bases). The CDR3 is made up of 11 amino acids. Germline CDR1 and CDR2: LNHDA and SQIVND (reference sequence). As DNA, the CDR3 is TGTGCCAGTAGTAGTGGTGCTAGCGCCCTTTTT. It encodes CASSSGASALF.

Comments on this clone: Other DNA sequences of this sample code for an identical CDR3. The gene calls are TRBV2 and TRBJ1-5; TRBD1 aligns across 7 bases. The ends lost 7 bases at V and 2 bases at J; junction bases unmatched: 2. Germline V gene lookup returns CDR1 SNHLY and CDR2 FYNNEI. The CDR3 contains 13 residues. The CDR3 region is CASTGQGNQPQHF. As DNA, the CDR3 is TGTGCCAGCACCGGACAGGGCAATCAGCCCCAGCATTTT.

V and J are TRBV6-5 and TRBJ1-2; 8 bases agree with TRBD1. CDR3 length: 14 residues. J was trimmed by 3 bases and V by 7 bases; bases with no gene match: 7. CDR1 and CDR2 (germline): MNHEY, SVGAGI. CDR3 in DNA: TGTGCCAGCAACCTCAGGGGGCAGGACTATGGCTACACCTTC. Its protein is CASNLRGQDYGYTF.

This CDR3 is CASSEAGGVSAQFF. The CDR3 nucleotides read TGTGCCAGCAGTGAGGCGGGAGGAGTTAGCGCGCAGTTCTTC. The V and J genes are TRBV2 and TRBJ2-1, with TRBD2 matching 8 bases. The V gene end was trimmed by 3 bases and the J gene end by 12 bases; junction bases not matched to a gene: 10. The CDR3 totals 14 residues. The V gene's germline CDR1 is SNHLY and CDR2 FYNNEI.

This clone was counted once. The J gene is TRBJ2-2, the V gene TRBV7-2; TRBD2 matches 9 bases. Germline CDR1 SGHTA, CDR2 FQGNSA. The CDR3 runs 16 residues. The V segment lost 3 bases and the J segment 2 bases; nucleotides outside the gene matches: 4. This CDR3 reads CASSFVSGRNTGELFF. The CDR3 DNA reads TGTGCCAGCAGCTTCGTTAGCGGGAGAAACACCGGGGAGCTGTTTTTT. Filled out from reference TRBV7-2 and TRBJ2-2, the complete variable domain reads GAGVSQSPSNKVTEKGKDVELRCDPISGHTALYWYRQSLGQGLEFLIYFQGNSAPDKSGLPSDRFSAERTGGSVSTLTIQRTQQEDSAVYLCASSFVSGRNTGELFFGEGSRLTVL.

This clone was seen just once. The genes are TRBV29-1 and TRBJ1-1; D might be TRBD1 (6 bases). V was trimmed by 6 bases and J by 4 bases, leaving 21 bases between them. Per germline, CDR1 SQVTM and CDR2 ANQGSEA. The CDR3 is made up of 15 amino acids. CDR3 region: CSVDSAGARSTEAFF. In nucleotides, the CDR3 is TGCAGCGTGGATTCGGCAGGGGCGCGGAGCACTGAAGCTTTCTTT.

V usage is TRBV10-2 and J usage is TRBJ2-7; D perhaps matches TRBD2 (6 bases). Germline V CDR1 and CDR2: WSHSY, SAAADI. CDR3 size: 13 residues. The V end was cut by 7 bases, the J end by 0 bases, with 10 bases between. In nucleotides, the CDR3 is TGCGCCAGCACTAGCGCTTTCTCCTACGAGCAGTACTTC. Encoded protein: CASTSAFSYEQYF.

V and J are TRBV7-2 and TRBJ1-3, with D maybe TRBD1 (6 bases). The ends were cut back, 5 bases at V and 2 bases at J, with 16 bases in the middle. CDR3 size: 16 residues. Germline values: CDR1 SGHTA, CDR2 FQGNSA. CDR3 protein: CASSGRGASTGNTIYF. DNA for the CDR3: TGTGCCAGCAGCGGTCGGGGGGCCTCTACTGGAAACACCATATATTTT.

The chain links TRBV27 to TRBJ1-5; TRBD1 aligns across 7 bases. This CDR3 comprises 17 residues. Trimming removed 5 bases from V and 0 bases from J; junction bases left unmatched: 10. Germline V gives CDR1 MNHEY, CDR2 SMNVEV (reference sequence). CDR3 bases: TGTGCCAGCAGTCCCCGGGACAGAGGAGATAGCAATCAGCCCCAGCATTTT. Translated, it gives CASSPRDRGDSNQPQHF.

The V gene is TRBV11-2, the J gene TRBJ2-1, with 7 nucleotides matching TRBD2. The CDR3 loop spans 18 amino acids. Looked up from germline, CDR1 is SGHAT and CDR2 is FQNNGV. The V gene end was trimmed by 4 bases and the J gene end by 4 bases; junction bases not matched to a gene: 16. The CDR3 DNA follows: TGTGCCAGCAGCTCGCGGACTAGGCCCTTCCTTAAGTACAATGAGCAGTTCTTC. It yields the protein CASSSRTRPFLKYNEQFF.

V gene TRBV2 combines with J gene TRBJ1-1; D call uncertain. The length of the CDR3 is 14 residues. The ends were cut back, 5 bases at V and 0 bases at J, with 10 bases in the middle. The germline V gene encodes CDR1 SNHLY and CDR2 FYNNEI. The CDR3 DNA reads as TGTGCCAGCAGTTTTGGACTCTTGAACACTGAAGCTTTCTTT. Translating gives CASSFGLLNTEAFF.

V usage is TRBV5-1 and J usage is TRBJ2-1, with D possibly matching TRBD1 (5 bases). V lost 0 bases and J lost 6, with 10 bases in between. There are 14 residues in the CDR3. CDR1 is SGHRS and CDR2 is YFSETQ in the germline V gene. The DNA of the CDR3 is TGCGCCAGCAGCTTGGAGTCAGGGCGCAATGAGCAGTTCTTC. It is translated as CASSLESGRNEQFF.

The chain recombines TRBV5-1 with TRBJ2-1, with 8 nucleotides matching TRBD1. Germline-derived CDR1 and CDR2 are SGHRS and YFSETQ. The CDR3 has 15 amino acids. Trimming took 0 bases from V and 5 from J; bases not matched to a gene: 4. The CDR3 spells CASSLEGRGHNEQFF. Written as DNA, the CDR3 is TGCGCCAGCAGCTTGGAGGGCAGGGGGCACAATGAGCAGTTCTTC. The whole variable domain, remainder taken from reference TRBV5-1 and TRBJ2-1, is KAGVTQTPRYLIKTRGQQVTLSCSPISGHRSVSWYQQTPGQGLQFLFEYFSETQRNKGNFPGRFSGRQFSNSRSEMNVSTLELGDSALYLCASSLEGRGHNEQFFGPGTRLTVL.

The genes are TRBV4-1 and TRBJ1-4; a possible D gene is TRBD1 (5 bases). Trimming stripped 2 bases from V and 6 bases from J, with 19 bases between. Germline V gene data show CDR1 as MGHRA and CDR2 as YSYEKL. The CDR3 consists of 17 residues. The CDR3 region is CASSQLQGGATDEKLFF. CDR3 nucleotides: TGCGCCAGCAGCCAACTCCAGGGTGGGGCGACTGATGAAAAACTGTTTTTT.

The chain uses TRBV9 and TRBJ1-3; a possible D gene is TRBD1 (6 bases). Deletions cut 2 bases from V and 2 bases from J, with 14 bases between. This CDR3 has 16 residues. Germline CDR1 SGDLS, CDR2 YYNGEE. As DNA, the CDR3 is TGTGCCAGCAGCGTGAGGGTCGGGACAACTGGAAACACCATATATTTT. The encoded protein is CASSVRVGTTGNTIYF.

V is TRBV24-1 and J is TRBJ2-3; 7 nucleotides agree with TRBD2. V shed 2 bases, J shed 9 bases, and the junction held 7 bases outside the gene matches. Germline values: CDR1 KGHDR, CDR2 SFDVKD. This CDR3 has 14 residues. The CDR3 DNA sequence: TGTGCCACCAGTGATTCTAGGCGGGAGAAAACGCAGTATTTT. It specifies CATSDSRREKTQYF.

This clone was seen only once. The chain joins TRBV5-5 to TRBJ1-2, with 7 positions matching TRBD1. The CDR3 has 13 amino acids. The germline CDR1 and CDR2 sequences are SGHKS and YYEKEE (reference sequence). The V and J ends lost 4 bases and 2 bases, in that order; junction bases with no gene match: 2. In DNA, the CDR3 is TGTGCCAGCAGCCAGGGACAGAACTATGGCTACACCTTC. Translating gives CASSQGQNYGYTF. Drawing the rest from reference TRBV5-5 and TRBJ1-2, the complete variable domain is DAGVTQSPTHLIKTRGQQVTLRCSPISGHKSVSWYQQVLGQGPQFIFQYYEKEERGRGNFPDRFSARQFPNYSSELNVNALLLGDSALYLCASSQGQNYGYTFGSGTRLTVV.